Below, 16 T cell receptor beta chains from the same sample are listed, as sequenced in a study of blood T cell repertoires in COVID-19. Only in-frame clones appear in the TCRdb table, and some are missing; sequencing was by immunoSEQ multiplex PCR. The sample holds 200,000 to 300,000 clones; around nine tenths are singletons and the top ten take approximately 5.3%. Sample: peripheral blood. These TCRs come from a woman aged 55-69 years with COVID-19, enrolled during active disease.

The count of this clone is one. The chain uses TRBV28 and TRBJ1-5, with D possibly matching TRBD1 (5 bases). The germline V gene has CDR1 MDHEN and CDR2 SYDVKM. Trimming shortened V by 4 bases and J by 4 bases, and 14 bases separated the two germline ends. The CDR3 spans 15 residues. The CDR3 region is CASSSRGTQNQPQHF. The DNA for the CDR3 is TGTGCCAGCAGTTCGCGAGGGACTCAGAATCAGCCCCAGCATTTT.

The CDR3 sequence is CSARDSAREQYF. The CDR3 DNA reads as TGCAGCGCAAGGGACAGCGCTCGCGAGCAGTACTTC. The chain uses TRBV29-1 and TRBJ2-7; 7 bases map to TRBD1. The germline V gene encodes CDR1 SQVTM and CDR2 ANQGSEA. CDR3 length: 12 residues. V dropped 7 bases and J dropped 6; count of bases not matched to a gene: 9.

Here the CDR3 DNA reads TGTGCCAGCAGGCTAGCGGGAGTTTCCTACAATGAGCAGTTCTTC. Amino acid sequence: CASRLAGVSYNEQFF. V is TRBV7-9 and J is TRBJ2-1, with 10 bases that match TRBD2. V lost 6 bases and J lost 1; bases outside the gene matches: 3. The CDR3 extends over 15 amino acids. Germline V gives CDR1 SEHNR, CDR2 FQNEAQ (reference sequence).

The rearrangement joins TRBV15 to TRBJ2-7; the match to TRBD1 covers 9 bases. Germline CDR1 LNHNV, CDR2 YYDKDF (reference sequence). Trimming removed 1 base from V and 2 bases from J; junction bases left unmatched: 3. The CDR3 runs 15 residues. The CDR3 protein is CATSRGTGGTYEQYF. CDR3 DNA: TGTGCCACCAGCAGAGGTACAGGGGGCACCTACGAGCAGTACTTC.

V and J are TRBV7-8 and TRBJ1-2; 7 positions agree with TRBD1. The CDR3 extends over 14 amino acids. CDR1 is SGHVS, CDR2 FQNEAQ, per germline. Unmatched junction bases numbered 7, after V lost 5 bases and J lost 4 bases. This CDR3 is CASSPDRVGYGYTF. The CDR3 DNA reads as TGTGCCAGCAGCCCTGACAGGGTGGGCTATGGCTACACCTTC.

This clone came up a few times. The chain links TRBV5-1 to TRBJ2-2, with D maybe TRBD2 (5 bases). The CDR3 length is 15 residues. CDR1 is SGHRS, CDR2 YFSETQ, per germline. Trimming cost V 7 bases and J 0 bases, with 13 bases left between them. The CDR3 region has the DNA TGCGCCAGCCAGCCGGGGTACGCGAACACCGGGGAGCTGTTTTTT. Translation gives CASQPGYANTGELFF.

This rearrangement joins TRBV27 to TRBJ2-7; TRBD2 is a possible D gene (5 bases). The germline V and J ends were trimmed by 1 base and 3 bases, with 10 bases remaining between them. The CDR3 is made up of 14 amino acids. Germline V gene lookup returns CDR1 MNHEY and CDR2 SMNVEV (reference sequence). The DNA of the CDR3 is TGTGCCAGCAGTTTATATGGGGAGTACTACGAGCAGTACTTC. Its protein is CASSLYGEYYEQYF.

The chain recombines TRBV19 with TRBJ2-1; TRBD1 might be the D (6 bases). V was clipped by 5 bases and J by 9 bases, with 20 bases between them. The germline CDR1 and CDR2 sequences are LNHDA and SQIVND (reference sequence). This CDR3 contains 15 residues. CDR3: CASSLRGGRAGEQFF. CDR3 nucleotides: TGTGCCAGTAGTCTCCGAGGGGGAAGGGCGGGTGAGCAGTTCTTC.

CDR3 coding DNA: TGTGCCAGCAGTTTACAGGGGGCAGGCATTCAGTACTTC. Its protein is CASSLQGAGIQYF. The gene calls are TRBV28 and TRBJ2-4, with TRBD1 matching 8 bases. V shed 2 bases, J shed 9 bases, and the junction held 3 bases outside the gene matches. Germline loops: CDR1 MDHEN, CDR2 SYDVKM. There are 13 residues in the CDR3. The whole variable domain, filled in from reference TRBV28 and TRBJ2-4, reads DVKVTQSSRYLVKRTGEKVFLECVQDMDHENMFWYRQDPGLGLRLIYFSYDVKMKEKGDIPEGYSVSREKKERFSLILESASTNQTSMYLCASSLQGAGIQYFGAGTRLSVL.

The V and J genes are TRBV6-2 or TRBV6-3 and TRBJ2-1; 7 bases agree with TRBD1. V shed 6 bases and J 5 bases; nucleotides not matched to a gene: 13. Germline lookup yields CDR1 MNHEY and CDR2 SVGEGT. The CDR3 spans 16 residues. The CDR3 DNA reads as TGTGCCAGCAGCCCCTGGGGTCCGACAGGGAACAATGAGCAGTTCTTC. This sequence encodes CASSPWGPTGNNEQFF.

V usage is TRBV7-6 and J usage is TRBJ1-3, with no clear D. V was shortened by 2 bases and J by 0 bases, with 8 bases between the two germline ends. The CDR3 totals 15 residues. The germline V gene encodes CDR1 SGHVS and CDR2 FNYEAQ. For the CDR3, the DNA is TGTGCCAGCAGCTTAAATCGGGGCTCTGGAAACACCATATATTTT. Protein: CASSLNRGSGNTIYF. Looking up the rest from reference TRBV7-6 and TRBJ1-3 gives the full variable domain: GAGVSQSPRYKVTKRGQDVALRCDPISGHVSLYWYRQALGQGPEFLTYFNYEAQQDKSGLPNDRFSAERPEGSISTLTIQRTEQRDSAMYRCASSLNRGSGNTIYFGEGSWLTVV.

Here the CDR3 DNA reads TGTGCCAGCAGGGGACAGGGATTCACTGAAGCTTTCTTT. This gives the protein CASRGQGFTEAFF. The chain has TRBV27 and TRBJ1-1; 9 bases match TRBD1. The length of the CDR3 is 13 residues. Trimming at V came to 6 bases and at J to 4 bases, leaving 3 bases not matched to a gene. Germline CDR1 is MNHEY and CDR2 is SMNVEV (reference sequence).

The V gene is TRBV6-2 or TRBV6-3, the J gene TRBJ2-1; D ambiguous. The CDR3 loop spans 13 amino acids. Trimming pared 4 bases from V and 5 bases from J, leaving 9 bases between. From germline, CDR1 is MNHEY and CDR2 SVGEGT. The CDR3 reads CASSFSVHNEQFF. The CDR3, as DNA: TGTGCCAGCAGTTTTTCAGTCCACAATGAGCAGTTCTTC.

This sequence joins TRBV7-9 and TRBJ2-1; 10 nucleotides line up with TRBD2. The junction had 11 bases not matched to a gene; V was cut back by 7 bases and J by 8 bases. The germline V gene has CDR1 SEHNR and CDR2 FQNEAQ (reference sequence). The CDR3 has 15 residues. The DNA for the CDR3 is TGTGCCAGCACTAATAGCGGGGGGCTATTCGATGAGCAGTTCTTC. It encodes CASTNSGGLFDEQFF.

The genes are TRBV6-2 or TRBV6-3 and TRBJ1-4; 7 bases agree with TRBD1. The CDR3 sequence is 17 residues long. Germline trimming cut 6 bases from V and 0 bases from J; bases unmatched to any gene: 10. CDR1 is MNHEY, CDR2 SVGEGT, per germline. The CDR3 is CASSNRGVRATNEKLFF. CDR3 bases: TGTGCCAGCAGCAACAGGGGTGTAAGGGCAACTAATGAAAAACTGTTTTTT.

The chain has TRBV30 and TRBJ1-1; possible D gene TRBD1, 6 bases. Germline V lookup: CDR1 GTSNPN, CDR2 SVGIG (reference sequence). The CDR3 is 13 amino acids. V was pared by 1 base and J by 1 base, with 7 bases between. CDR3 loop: CAWSGDTNTEAFF. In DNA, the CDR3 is TGTGCCTGGAGTGGGGACACGAACACTGAAGCTTTCTTT.